The 5 T cell receptor beta chains in this list originate from one sample, sequenced in a study of Ad26.COV2.S vaccination and SARS-CoV-2 variants. Regarding treatment: around 19 received Ad26.COV2.S at low or high dose, single or two shots; roughly five received placebo; per-sample allocation not given. Day 63 after the first injection of vaccine or placebo was the sampling time. Clones were sequenced by immunoSEQ multiplex PCR, and TCRdb holds only the in-frame ones, with some missing. The sample has roughly 330,000 clones; 90% are singletons. The sequences come from peripheral blood, collected in a trial of Ad26.COV2.S vaccine versus placebo. These receptors were taken from a person between 18 and 60 years old who received the Ad26.COV2.S COVID-19 vaccine or a placebo.

V is TRBV2 and J is TRBJ2-3, with TRBD2 identical over 10 bases. From germline, CDR1 is SNHLY and CDR2 FYNNEI. There are 19 residues in the CDR3. With V trimmed by 7 bases and J by 0 bases, 16 bases remained unmatched. The CDR3 region has the DNA TGTGCCAGCACTGCAAGAGGGGTAGCGGGGGGACTTAGCACAGATACGCAGTATTTT. Amino acids: CASTARGVAGGLSTDTQYF.

The chain couples TRBV23-1 to TRBJ1-2; perhaps TRBD1 as D (5 bases). TRBV23-1 is an open reading frame whose function is uncertain. The V end lost 0 bases, the J end lost 4 bases, and 21 bases lay between the germline ends. The CDR3 covers 18 residues. CDR3 residues: CASSQSAFLGVGAYGYTF. The DNA for the CDR3 is TGCGCCAGCAGTCAATCGGCGTTTTTGGGTGTTGGGGCCTATGGCTACACCTTC.

The V call is TRBV27, the J call TRBJ2-7; D not resolved. CDR3 length: 13 amino acids. With 1 base removed from V and 5 bases from J, the gap between germline ends came to 9 bases. CDR1 and CDR2 (germline): MNHEY, SMNVEV (reference sequence). For the CDR3, the DNA is TGTGCCAGCAGTTTATATATGGGCGACGAGCAGTACGTC. This gives the protein CASSLYMGDEQYV.

The rearrangement joins TRBV7-2 to TRBJ1-2; maybe TRBD1 (6 bases). V was clipped by 3 bases and J by 0 bases, with 11 bases between them. This CDR3 is 15 amino acids long. Germline V gene lookup returns CDR1 SGHTA and CDR2 FQGNSA. The CDR3 nucleotides are TGTGCCAGCAGCTTCGGGGGCTCGGCTAACTATGGCTACACCTTC. It yields the protein CASSFGGSANYGYTF.

The chain has TRBV20-1 and TRBJ1-4, with D uncertain. V was clipped by 3 bases and J by 4 bases, with 15 bases between them. The V gene's germline CDR1 is DFQATT and CDR2 SNEGSKA (reference sequence). CDR3 length: 15 residues. CDR3 coding DNA: TGCAGTGCTAGTCCCTTTCCTGCTGATAATGAAAAACTGTTTTTT. As protein: CSASPFPADNEKLFF.